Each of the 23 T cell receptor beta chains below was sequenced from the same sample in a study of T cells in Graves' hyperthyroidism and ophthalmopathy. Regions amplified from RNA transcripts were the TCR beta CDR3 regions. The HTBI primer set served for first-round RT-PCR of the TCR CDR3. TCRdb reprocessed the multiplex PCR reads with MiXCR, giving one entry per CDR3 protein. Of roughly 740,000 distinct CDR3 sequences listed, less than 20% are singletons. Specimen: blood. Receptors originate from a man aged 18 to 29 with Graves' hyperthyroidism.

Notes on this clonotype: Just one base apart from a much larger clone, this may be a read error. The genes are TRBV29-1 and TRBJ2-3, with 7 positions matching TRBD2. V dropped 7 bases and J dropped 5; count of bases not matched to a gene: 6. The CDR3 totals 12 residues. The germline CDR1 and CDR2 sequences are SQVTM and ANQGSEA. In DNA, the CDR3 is TGCAGCGCGCCGGGGAGGGTAGATACGCAGTATTTT. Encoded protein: CSAPGRVDTQYF.

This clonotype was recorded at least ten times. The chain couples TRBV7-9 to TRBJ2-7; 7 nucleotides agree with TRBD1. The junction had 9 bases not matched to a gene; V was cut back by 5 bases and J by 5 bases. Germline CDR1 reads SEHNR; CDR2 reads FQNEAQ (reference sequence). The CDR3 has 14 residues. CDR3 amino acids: CASSPEQGRDEQYF. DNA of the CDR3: TGTGCCAGCAGCCCCGAACAGGGGCGGGACGAGCAGTACTTC.

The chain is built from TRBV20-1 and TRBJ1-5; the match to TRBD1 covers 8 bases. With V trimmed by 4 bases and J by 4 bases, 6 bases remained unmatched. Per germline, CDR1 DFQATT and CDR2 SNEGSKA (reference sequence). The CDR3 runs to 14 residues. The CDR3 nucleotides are TGCAGTGCTACCCAGGGGGCCGGGAATCAGCCCCAGCATTTT. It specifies CSATQGAGNQPQHF.

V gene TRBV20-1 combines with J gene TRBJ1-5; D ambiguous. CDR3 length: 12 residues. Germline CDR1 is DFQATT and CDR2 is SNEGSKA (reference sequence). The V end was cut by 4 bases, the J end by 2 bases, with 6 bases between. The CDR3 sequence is CSAITCNQPQHF. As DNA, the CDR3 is TGCAGTGCTATTACTTGCAATCAGCCCCAGCATTTT.

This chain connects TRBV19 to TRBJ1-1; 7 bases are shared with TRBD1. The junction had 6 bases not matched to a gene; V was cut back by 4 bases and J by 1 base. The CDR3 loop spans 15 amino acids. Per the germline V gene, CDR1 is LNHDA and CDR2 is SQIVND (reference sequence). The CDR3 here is CASSNDRVGNTEAFF. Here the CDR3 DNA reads TGTGCCAGTAGTAATGACAGGGTTGGGAACACTGAAGCTTTCTTT.

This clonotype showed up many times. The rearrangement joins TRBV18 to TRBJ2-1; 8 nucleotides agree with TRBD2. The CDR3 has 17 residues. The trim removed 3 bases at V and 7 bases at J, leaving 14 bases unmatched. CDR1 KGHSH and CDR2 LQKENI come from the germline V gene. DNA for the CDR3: TGTGCCAGCTCACCCCGAGGTAATAGCGGGATACTAAATGAGCAGTTCTTC. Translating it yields CASSPRGNSGILNEQFF.

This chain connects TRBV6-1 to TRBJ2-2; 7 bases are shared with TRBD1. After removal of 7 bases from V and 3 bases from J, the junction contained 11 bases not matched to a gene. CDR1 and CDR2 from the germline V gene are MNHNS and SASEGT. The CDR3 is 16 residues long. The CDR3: CASIATGKVHTGELFF. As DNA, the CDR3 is TGTGCCAGCATCGCGACAGGGAAGGTGCACACCGGGGAGCTGTTTTTT.

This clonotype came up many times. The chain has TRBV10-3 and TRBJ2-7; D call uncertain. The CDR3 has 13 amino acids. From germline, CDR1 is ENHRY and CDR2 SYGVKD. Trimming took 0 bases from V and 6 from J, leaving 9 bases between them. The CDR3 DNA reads TGTGCCATCAGTGAGTCTAAGGATCGCGAGCAGTACTTC. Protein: CAISESKDREQYF.

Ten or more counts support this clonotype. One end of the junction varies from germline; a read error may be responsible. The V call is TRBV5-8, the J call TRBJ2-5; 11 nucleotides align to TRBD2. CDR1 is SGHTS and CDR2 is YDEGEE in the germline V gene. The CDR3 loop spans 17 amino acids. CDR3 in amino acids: CASSLGLAAMYQETQYF. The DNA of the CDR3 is TGTGCCAGCAGTTTGGGACTAGCGGCCATGTACCAAGAGACCCAGTACTTC.

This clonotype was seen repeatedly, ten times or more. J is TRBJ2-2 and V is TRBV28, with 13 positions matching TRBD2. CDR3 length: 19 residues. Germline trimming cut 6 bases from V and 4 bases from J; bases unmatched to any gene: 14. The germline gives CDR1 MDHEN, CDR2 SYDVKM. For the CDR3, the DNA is TGTGCCAGCAGGGGGACAGGGTGGACTAGCGGGAGATTCACCGGGGAGCTGTTTTTT. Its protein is CASRGTGWTSGRFTGELFF.

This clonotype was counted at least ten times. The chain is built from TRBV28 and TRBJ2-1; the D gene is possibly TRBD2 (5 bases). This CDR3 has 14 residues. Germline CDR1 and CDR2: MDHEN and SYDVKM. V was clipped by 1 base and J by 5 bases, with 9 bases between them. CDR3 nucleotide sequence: TGTGCCAGCAGTTTATCCCGGGGAAACAATGAGCAGTTCTTC. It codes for CASSLSRGNNEQFF.

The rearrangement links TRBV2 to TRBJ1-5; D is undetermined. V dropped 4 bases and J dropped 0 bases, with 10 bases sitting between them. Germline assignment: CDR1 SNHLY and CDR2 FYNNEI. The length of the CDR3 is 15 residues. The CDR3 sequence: CASSVSESSNQPQHF. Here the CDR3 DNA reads TGTGCCAGCAGTGTATCCGAATCTAGCAATCAGCCCCAGCATTTT.

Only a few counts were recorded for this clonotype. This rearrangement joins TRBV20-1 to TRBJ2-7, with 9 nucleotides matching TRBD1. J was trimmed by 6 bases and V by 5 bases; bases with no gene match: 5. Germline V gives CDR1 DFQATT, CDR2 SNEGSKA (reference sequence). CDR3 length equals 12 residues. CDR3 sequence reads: CSARQGGGEQYF. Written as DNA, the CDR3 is TGCAGTGCTCGACAGGGGGGAGGCGAGCAGTACTTC.

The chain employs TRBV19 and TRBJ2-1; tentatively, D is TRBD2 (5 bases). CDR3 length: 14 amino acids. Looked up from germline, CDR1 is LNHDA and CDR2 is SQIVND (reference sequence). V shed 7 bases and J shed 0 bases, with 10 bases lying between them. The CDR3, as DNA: TGTGCCAGTAAACTACTAGGCTCCTACAATGAGCAGTTCTTC. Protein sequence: CASKLLGSYNEQFF.

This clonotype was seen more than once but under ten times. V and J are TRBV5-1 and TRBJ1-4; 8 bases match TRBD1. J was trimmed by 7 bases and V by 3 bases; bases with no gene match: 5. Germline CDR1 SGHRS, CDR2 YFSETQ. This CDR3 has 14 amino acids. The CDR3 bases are TGCGCCAGCAGCTCGGGACAGGATACTGAAAAACTGTTTTTT. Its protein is CASSSGQDTEKLFF. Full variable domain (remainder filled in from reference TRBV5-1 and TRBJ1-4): KAGVTQTPRYLIKTRGQQVTLSCSPISGHRSVSWYQQTPGQGLQFLFEYFSETQRNKGNFPGRFSGRQFSNSRSEMNVSTLELGDSALYLCASSSGQDTEKLFFGSGTQLSVL.

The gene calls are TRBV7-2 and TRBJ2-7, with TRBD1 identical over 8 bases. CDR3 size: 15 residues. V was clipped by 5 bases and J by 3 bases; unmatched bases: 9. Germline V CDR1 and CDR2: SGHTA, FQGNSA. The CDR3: CASSERGQGIYEQYF. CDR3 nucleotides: TGTGCCAGCAGCGAGCGAGGACAGGGTATCTACGAGCAGTACTTC. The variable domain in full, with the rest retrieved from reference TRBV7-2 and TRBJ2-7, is GAGVSQSPSNKVTEKGKDVELRCDPISGHTALYWYRQSLGQGLEFLIYFQGNSAPDKSGLPSDRFSAERTGGSVSTLTIQRTQQEDSAVYLCASSERGQGIYEQYFGPGTRLTVT.

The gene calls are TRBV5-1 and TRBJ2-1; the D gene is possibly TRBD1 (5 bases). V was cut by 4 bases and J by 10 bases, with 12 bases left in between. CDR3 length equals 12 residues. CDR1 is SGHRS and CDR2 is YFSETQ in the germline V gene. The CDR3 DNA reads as TGCGCCAGCAGCAAGGGGCCCTCGGAGCAGTTCTTC. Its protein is CASSKGPSEQFF.

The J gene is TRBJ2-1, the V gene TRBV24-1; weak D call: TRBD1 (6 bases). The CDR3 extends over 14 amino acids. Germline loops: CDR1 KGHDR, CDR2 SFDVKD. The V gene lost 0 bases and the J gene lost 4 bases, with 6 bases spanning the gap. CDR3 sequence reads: CATSDLDRYNEQFF. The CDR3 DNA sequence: TGTGCCACCAGTGATTTGGACAGGTACAATGAGCAGTTCTTC.

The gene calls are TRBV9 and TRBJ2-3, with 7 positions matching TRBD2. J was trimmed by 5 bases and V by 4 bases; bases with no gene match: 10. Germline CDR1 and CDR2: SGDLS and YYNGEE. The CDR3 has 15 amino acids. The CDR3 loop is CASSRRLAQGDTQYF. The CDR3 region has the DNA TGTGCCAGCAGCCGGCGACTAGCCCAAGGAGATACGCAGTATTTT.

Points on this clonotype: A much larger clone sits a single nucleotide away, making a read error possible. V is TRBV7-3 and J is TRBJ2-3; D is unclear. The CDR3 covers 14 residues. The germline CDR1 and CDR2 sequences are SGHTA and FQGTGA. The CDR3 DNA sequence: TGTGTCAGCAGCTTATCCCCGGGCACAGATACGCAGTATTTT. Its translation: CVSSLSPGTDTQYF.

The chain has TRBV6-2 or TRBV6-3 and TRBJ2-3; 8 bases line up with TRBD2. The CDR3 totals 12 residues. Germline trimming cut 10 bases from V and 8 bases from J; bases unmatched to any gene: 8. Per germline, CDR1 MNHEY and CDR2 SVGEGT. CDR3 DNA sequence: TGTGCCACCGCCGGGGGGGGGGGTACGCAGTATTTT. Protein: CATAGGGGTQYF.

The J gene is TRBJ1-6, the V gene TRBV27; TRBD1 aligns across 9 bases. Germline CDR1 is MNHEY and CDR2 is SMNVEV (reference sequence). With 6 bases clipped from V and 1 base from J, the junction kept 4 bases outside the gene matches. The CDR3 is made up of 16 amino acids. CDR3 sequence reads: CASSRDRASYNSPLHF. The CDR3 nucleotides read TGTGCCAGCAGCCGGGACAGGGCGTCCTATAATTCACCCCTCCACTTT.

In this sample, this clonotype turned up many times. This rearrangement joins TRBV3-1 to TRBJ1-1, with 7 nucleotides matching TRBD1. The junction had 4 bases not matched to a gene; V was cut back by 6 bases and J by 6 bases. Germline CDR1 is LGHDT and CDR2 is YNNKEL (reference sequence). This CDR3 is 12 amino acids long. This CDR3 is CASRYGTAEAFF. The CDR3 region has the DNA TGTGCCAGCAGATATGGGACAGCTGAAGCTTTCTTT.